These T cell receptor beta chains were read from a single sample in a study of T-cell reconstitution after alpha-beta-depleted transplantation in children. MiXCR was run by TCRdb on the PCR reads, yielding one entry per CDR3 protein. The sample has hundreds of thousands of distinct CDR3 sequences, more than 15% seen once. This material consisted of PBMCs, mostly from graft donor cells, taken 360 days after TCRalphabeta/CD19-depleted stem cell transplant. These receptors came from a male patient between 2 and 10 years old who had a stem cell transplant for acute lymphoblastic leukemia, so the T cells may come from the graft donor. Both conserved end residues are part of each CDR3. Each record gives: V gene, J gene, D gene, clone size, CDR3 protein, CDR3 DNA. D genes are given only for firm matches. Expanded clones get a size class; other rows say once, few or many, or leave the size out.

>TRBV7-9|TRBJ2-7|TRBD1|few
CASRPTGTASSYEQYF
TGTGCCAGCAGGCCGACCGGGACAGCAAGCTCCTACGAGCAGTACTTC
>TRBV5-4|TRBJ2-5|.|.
CASSYQGRNFGTQYF
TGTGCCAGCAGCTATCAGGGGCGCAACTTCGGAACCCAGTACTTC
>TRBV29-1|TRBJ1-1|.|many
CSVALGPQAFF
TGCAGCGTCGCCCTGGGTCCCCAAGCTTTCTTT
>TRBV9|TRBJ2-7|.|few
CASSVDPGGGAEQYF
TGTGCCAGCAGCGTAGATCCGGGTGGAGGGGCCGAGCAGTACTTC
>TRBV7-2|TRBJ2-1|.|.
CASSFLQEQFF
TGTGCCAGCAGCTTCCTCCAGGAGCAGTTCTTC
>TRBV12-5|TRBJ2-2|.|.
CARLGGTGELFF
TGTGCTAGGCTAGGCGGCACCGGGGAGCTGTTTTTT
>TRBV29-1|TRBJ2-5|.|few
CSVSIRGSETQYF
TGCAGCGTTTCTATCCGAGGTTCGGAGACCCAGTACTTC
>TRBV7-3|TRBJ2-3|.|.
CASSSGQSPTDTQYF
TGTGCCAGCAGCTCCGGACAGAGTCCCACAGATACGCAGTATTTT
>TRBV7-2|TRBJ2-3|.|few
CASSLGVGGAWTIF
TGTGCCAGCAGCTTAGGTGTGGGGGGGGCCTGGACAATATTT
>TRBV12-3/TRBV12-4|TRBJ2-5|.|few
CASSSPGDTKETQYF
TGTGCCAGCAGTTCCCCAGGGGACACGAAAGAGACCCAGTACTTC
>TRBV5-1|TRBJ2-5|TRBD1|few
CASSLAPDRGRETQYF
TGCGCCAGCAGCTTGGCCCCCGACAGGGGGCGAGAGACCCAGTACTTC
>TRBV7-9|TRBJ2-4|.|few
CASSLAGGNIQYF
TGTGCCAGCAGCTTAGCGGGGGGAAACATTCAGTACTTC
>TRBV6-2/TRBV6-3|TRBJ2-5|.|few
CASSYGATGKETQYF
TGTGCCAGCAGTTACGGGGCGACTGGGAAAGAGACCCAGTACTTC
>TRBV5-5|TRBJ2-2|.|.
CASILSGFTGELFF
TGTGCCAGCATCCTATCGGGGTTTACCGGGGAGCTGTTTTTT
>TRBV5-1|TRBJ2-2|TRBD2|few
CAARLAGGLELFF
TGCGCCGCCCGGCTAGCGGGGGGGCTGGAGCTGTTTTTT
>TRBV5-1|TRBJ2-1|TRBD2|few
CASSFGRLIAGATSISYNEQFF
TGCGCCAGCAGCTTTGGAAGGCTTATAGCGGGGGCTACTAGTATCTCCTACAATGAGCAGTTCTTC
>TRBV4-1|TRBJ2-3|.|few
CASSQDTGGHLSTDTQYF
TGCGCCAGCAGCCAAGATACCGGGGGCCACCTAAGCACAGATACGCAGTATTTT
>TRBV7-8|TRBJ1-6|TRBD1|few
CASSLARQGAYLHF
TGTGCCAGCAGCTTAGCGCGACAGGGGGCATACCTCCACTTT
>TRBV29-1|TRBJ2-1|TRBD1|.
CSVVSPDRVSGNEQFF
TGCAGCGTTGTAAGCCCTGACAGGGTTTCGGGGAATGAGCAGTTCTTC
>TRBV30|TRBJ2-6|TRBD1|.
CAWSVGIGQGGSGANVLTF
TGTGCCTGGAGTGTTGGGATTGGACAGGGGGGCTCTGGGGCCAACGTCCTGACTTTC
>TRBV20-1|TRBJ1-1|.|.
CSASSAGVVTEAFF
TGCAGTGCTAGTTCCGCAGGGGTGGTCACTGAAGCTTTCTTT
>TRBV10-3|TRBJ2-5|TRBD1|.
CAISHPGQGAFQETQYF
TGTGCCATCAGTCATCCTGGACAGGGGGCATTCCAAGAGACCCAGTACTTC
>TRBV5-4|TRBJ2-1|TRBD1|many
CASTGTGGDNEQFF
TGTGCCAGTACCGGGACAGGGGGCGACAATGAGCAGTTCTTC
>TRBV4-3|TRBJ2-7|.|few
CASSQTHGSAQRLQYF
TGCGCCAGCAGCCAAACCCACGGGAGTGCCCAAAGGTTGCAGTACTTC
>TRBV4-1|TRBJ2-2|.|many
CASSQRSRTQNTGELFF
TGCGCCAGCAGCCAAAGATCACGGACACAGAACACCGGGGAGCTGTTTTTT
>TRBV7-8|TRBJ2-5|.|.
CASSSIQGLETQYF
TGTGCCAGCAGCTCCATACAGGGCTTGGAGACCCAGTACTTC
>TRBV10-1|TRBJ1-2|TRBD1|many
CASSGQGDGYTF
TGCGCCAGCAGTGGACAGGGCGATGGCTACACCTTC
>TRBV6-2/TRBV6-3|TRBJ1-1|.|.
CASSPGGVTEAFF
TGTGCCAGCAGTCCTGGGGGCGTCACTGAAGCTTTCTTT
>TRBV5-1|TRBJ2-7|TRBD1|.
CASSLVDRESRDHEQYF
TGCGCCAGCAGCTTGGTGGACAGGGAGTCGAGGGATCACGAGCAGTACTTC
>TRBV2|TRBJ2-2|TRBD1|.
CASSRQGDTGELFF
TGTGCCAGCAGCCGACAGGGAGACACCGGGGAGCTGTTTTTT
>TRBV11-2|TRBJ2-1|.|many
CASRRGVQPYNEQFF
TGTGCCAGCAGGCGAGGGGTACAGCCCTACAATGAGCAGTTCTTC
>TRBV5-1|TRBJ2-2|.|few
CASSLDGELFF
TGCGCCAGCAGCTTGGACGGGGAGCTGTTTTTT
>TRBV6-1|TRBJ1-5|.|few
CASSWTDNRADQPQHF
TGTGCCAGCAGCTGGACGGATAACAGGGCGGATCAGCCCCAGCATTTT
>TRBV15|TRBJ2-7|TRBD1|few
CATSRIGQGSYEQYF
TGTGCCACCAGCAGAATCGGACAGGGCAGCTACGAGCAGTACTTC
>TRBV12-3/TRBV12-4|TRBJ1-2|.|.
CASSLVTYGYTF
TGTGCCAGCAGTTTGGTCACATATGGCTACACCTTC
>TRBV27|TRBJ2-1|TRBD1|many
CASNVGTGHYNEQFF
TGTGCCAGCAACGTCGGGACAGGACATTACAATGAGCAGTTCTTC
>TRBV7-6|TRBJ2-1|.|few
CASSFSRVGNEQFF
TGTGCCAGCAGCTTCAGCAGGGTGGGCAATGAGCAGTTCTTC
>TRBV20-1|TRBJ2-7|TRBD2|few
CSAAGLAGGPGEQYF
TGCAGTGCTGCGGGACTAGCGGGGGGGCCGGGAGAGCAGTACTTC
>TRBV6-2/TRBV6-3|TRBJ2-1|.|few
CASSSQGRSRNSYNEQFF
TGTGCCAGCAGCTCCCAAGGTCGGTCCAGGAACTCCTACAATGAGCAGTTCTTC
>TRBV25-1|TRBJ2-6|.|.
CASSEIGGSGANVLTF
TGTGCCAGCAGTGAAATTGGGGGGTCCGGGGCCAACGTCCTGACTTTC
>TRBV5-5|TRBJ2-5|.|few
CASSLPAYQETQYF
TGTGCCAGCAGCTTGCCGGCTTACCAAGAGACCCAGTACTTC
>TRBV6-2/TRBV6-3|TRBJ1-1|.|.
CASSYGVRTAPNTEAFF
TGTGCCAGCAGTTACGGAGTACGGACAGCCCCGAACACTGAAGCTTTCTTT
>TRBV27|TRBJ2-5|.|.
CASSFGTALKYETQYF
TGTGCCAGCAGTTTCGGGACTGCCTTAAAATATGAGACCCAGTACTTC
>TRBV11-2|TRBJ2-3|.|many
CASSLLPVLNTDTQYF
TGTGCCAGCAGCTTACTACCCGTCCTTAACACAGATACGCAGTATTTT
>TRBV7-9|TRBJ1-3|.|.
CASSPPGADGNTIYF
TGTGCCAGCAGCCCCCCCGGGGCAGATGGAAACACCATATATTTT
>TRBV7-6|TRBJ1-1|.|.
CASSRLGGDSEAFF
TGTGCCAGCAGCCGCCTTGGGGGGGACTCTGAAGCTTTCTTT
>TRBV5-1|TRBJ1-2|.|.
CASSLEGPDNYGYTF
TGCGCCAGCAGCTTGGAAGGTCCAGATAACTATGGCTACACCTTC
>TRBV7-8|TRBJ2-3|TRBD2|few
CASSGRLAATDTQYF
TGTGCCAGCAGCGGAAGACTAGCGGCCACAGATACGCAGTATTTT
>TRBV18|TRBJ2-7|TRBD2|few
CASSPVRGLAGEAYEQYF
TGTGCCAGCTCTCCAGTCCGGGGACTAGCGGGAGAGGCGTACGAGCAGTACTTC
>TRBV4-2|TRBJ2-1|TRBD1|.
CASSSIDRDNEQFF
TGTGCCAGCAGCTCTATAGACAGGGACAATGAGCAGTTCTTC
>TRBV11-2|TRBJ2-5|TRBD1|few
CASSNNEGGQGRETQYF
TGTGCCAGCAGCAATAACGAGGGGGGACAGGGTCGAGAGACCCAGTACTTC
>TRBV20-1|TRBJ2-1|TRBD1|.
CSATGTDRSYNEQFF
TGCAGTGCAACCGGGACAGATCGCTCCTACAATGAGCAGTTCTTC
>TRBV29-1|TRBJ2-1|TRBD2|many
CSVALAGAGEQFF
TGCAGCGTTGCTCTAGCGGGAGCCGGTGAGCAGTTCTTC
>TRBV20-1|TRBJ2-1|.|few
CSARGATSSYNEQFF
TGCAGTGCTAGAGGGGCCACCAGCTCCTACAATGAGCAGTTCTTC
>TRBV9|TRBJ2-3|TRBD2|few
CASSVVGLAASTDTQYF
TGTGCCAGCAGCGTAGTAGGACTAGCGGCTAGCACAGATACGCAGTATTTT
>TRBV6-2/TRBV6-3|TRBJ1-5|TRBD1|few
CASLDGQGINQPQHF
TGTGCCAGTCTCGACGGACAGGGTATCAATCAGCCCCAGCATTTT
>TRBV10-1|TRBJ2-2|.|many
CASSPEGIPAGELFF
TGCGCCAGCAGCCCAGAGGGGATTCCCGCCGGGGAGCTGTTTTTT
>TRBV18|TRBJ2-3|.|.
CASSPPSQAKDTQYF
TGTGCCAGCTCACCGCCAAGTCAGGCCAAAGATACGCAGTATTTT